This T cell receptor beta chain was recovered during a study of CD4+ T cells in melanoma. General study findings and limits: Reportedly, melanoma neoantigen-specific CD4+ T cells showed varied differentiation states. A reported correlation linked neoantigen-specific CD4+ T cells to CD8+, macrophage and B cell function.

Profiling relied on immunoSEQ multiplex PCR, and the TCRdb table lists in-frame clones only, not all of them. Of about 55,000 clones in the sample, roughly three quarters were seen once. Concerning this clone: Its matching antigen is unknown.

V lost 3 bases to trimming and J lost 3 bases; unmatched junction nucleotides: 4. From germline, CDR1 is SQVTM and CDR2 ANQGSEA. The CDR3 length is 13 residues. This TCR derives from a human donor with melanoma. The chain is built from TRBV29-1 and TRBJ2-7, with 8 bases fitting TRBD1. Sequenced material: tumor tissue. The CDR3 sequence is CSVETGQGYEQYF. The CDR3 DNA follows: TGCAGCGTTGAGACAGGACAGGGCTACGAGCAGTACTTC.